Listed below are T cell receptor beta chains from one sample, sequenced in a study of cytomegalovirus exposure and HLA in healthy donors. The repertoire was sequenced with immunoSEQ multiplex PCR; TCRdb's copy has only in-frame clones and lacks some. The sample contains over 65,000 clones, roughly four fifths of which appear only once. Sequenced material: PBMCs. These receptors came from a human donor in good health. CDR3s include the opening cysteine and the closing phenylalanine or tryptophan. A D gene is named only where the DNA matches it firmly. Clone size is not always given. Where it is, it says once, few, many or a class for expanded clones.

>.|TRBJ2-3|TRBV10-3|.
TGTGCCATCAGTGACCCCCTAAGCACAGATACGCAGTATTTT
CAISDPLSTDTQYF
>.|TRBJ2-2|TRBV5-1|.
TGCGCCAGCACACCTAATGGACAGCCGACGGGGGAGCTGTTTTTT
CASTPNGQPTGELFF
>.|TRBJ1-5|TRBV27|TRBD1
TGTGCCAGCAGCGCGACAGGGGGACCGTACAATCAGCCCCAGCATTTT
CASSATGGPYNQPQHF
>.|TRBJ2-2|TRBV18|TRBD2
TGTGCCAGCTCACCCCTAGCGGGGGTAACAACCGGGGAGCTGTTTTTT
CASSPLAGVTTGELFF
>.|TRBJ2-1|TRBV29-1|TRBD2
TGCAGCGCTAGCGGGGGGCCCTACAATGAGCAGTTCTTC
CSASGGPYNEQFF
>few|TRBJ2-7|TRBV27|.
TGTGCCAGCAGTTTAGGGGGCCGCGACGAGCAGTACTTC
CASSLGGRDEQYF
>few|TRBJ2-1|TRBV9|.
TGTGCCAGCAGCGAGGGGGGGGATGAGCAGTTCTTC
CASSEGGDEQFF
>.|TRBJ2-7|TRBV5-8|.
TGTGCCAGCAGCTTGGTTGGGGACACAATTTACGAGCAGTACTTC
CASSLVGDTIYEQYF
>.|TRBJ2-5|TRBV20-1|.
TGCAGTGCTAGTATGGAGACCCAGTACTTC
CSASMETQYF
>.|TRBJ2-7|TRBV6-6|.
TGTGCCAGCAATCCCGGACAGCTGTACGAGCAGTACTTC
CASNPGQLYEQYF
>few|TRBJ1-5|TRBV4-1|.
TGCGCCGCTGGGCTAACTAGCAATCAGCCCCAGCATTTT
CAAGLTSNQPQHF
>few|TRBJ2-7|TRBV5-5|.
TGTGCCAGCAGCTTGAGTCAGGGCTACGAGCAGTACTTC
CASSLSQGYEQYF
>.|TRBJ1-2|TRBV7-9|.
TGTGCCAGCAGCCACATCTTAACTAACTATGGCTACACCTTC
CASSHILTNYGYTF
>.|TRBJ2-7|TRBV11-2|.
TGTGCCAGCAGCGACGACAGTGCCTACGAGCAGTACTTC
CASSDDSAYEQYF
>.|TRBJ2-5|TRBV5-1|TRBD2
TGCGCCAGCAGCTTGCGGACTAGGGAAGAGACCCAGTACTTC
CASSLRTREETQYF
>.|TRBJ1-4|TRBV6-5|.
TGTGCCAGCAGCCGGGGGGGCCGTAATGAAAAACTGTTTTTT
CASSRGGRNEKLFF
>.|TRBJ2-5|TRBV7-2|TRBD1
TGTGCCAGCAGCCACCGGGACAGGGTAAAAGAGACCCAGTACTTC
CASSHRDRVKETQYF
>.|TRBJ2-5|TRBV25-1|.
TGTGCCAGCAGTGATTGGACCCCGGGGGAGACCCAGTACTTC
CASSDWTPGETQYF
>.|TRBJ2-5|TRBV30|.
TGTGCCTGGAGTGTGACAGCCCAAGAGACCCAGTACTTC
CAWSVTAQETQYF
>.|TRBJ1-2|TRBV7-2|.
TGTGCCAGCAGACCCGGGGCGGGACGGTTAAACTATGGCTACACCTTC
CASRPGAGRLNYGYTF
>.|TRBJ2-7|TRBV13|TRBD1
TGTGCCAGCAGCCGAGGGGGACAGCCGACCTACGAGCAGTACTTC
CASSRGGQPTYEQYF
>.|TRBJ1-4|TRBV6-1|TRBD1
TGTGCCGGCGGGACAGGGCCTAGGGGTGAAAAACTGTTTTTT
CAGGTGPRGEKLFF
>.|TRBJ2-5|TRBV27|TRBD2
TGTGCCAGCAGTTTACTAAGGACTAGCGGGGGGGCGTGGGAGACCCAGTACTTC
CASSLLRTSGGAWETQYF
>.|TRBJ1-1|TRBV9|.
TGTGCCAGCAGCGTAGATGGGGCGATGAACACTGAAGCTTTCTTT
CASSVDGAMNTEAFF
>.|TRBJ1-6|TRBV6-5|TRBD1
TGTGCCAGCAGTTACAGTGGGACAGGGAATTCACCCCTCCACTTT
CASSYSGTGNSPLHF
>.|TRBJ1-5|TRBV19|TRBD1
TGTGCCAGTAGTCCAAGGACAGGGGGCTATCAGCCCCAGCATTTT
CASSPRTGGYQPQHF
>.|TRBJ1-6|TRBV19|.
TGTGCCAGTCGGATGGGGGGGGCGAGGTCCTATAATTCACCCCTCCACTTT
CASRMGGARSYNSPLHF
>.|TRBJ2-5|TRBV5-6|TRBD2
TGTGCCAGCAGCTTGATAGCGGGGGGGCGAGAGACCCAGTACTTC
CASSLIAGGRETQYF
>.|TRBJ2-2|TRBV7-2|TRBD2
TGTGCCAGCAGCTTAGCTTCTAGCGGGGGTCTAGGAGGGGAGCTGTTTTTT
CASSLASSGGLGGELFF
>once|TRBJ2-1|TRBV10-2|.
TGCGCCAGCAGTCCCCGGGGGGCTATCATCTACAATGAGCAGTTCTTC
CASSPRGAIIYNEQFF
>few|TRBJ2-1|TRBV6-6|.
TGTGCCAGCACGGCGGGGGCTAACAATGAGCAGTTCTTC
CASTAGANNEQFF
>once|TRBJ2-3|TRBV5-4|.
TGTGCCAGCAGCCGGGACAAAGTCACAGATACGCAGTATTTT
CASSRDKVTDTQYF
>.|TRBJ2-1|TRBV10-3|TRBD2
TGTGCCATCAGTGGTGCTAGCGGGGGGGGGTTCTTC
CAISGASGGGFF
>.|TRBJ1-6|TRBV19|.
TGTGCCAGTAGTATATCGGGTACGGATTCACCCCTCCACTTT
CASSISGTDSPLHF